This TCR beta chain derives from a study of blood T cell repertoires in COVID-19. The CDR3 is made up of 15 amino acids. Measured with immunoSEQ multiplex PCR; TCRdb has only the in-frame clones, and not every one. The sample shows around 190,000 clones, 80% to 90% of them seen only once. The specimen sequenced was peripheral blood. This clonotype was sampled from a man between 18 and 29 years old who had recovered from COVID-19. This chain connects TRBV21-1 to TRBJ1-1; TRBD1, as called in the table, went unchecked against the DNA. TRBV21-1 is tagged as a pseudogene. CDR3: CASSPHQGPNTEAFF. CDR3 sequence (DNA): TGTGCCAGCAGCCCTCATCAGGGCCCGAACACTGAAGCTTTCTTT.